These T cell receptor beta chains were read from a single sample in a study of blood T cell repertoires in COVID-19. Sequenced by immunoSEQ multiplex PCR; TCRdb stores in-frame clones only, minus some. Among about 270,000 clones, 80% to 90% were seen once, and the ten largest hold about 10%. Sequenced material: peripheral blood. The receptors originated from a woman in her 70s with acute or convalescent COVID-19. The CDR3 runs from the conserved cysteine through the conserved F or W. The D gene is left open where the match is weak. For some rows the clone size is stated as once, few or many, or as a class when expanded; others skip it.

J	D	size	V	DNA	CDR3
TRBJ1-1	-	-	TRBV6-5	TGTGCCAGCACCAGAAACGAAGCTTTCTTT	CASTRNEAFF
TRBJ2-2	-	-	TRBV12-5	TGTGCTAGTGGTTTAGGCGGGGGCCCCACCGGGGAGCTGTTTTTT	CASGLGGGPTGELFF
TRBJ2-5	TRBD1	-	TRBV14	TGTGCCAGCAGCCCGGGACAGGGGAGGAAAGAGACCCAGTACTTC	CASSPGQGRKETQYF
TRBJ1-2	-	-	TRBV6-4	TGTGCCAGCACCGGACCGCTTTTGGGCGGGGCTAACTATGGCTACACCTTC	CASTGPLLGGANYGYTF
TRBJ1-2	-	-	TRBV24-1	TGTGCCACCTCAGGGGTAGGGGACAACTATGGCTACACCTTC	CATSGVGDNYGYTF
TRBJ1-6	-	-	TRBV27	TGTGCCAGCACCTCCTGGCAGATCCAAAATTCACCCCTCCACTTT	CASTSWQIQNSPLHF
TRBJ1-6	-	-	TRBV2	TGTGCCAGCAGTAGCACGAGGAATTCACCCCTCCACTTT	CASSSTRNSPLHF
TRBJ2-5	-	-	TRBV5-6	TGTGCCAGCAGCTTGCCGGGGGGCCTTGGGACCCAGTACTTC	CASSLPGGLGTQYF
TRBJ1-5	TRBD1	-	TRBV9	TGTGCCAGCAGCCCGACGGGACAGGGCGTTCAGCCCCAGCATTTT	CASSPTGQGVQPQHF
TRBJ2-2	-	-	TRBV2	TGTGCCAGCACCCAGGGGCGGACCGGGGAGCTGTTTTTT	CASTQGRTGELFF
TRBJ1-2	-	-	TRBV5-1	TGCGCCAGCGCAGGCGCCACTAGCTATGGCTACACCTTC	CASAGATSYGYTF
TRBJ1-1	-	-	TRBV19	TGTGCCAGTAGTGCGAGCATGGGAGACACTGAAGCTTTCTTT	CASSASMGDTEAFF
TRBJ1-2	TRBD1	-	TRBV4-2	TGTGCCAGCAGGCAGGGGGCCCGTAACTATGGCTACACCTTC	CASRQGARNYGYTF
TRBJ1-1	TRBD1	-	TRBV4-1	TGCGCCAGCAGGCCGCACCGGGACAGCCTTGGCGGGACTGAAGCTTTCTTT	CASRPHRDSLGGTEAFF
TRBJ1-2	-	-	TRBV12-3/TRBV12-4	TGTGCCAGCAGTTTCGACACTCACTATGGCTACACCTTC	CASSFDTHYGYTF
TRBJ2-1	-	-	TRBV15	TGTGCCACCAGCAGTCGGCAGGACTACAATGAGCAGTTCTTC	CATSSRQDYNEQFF
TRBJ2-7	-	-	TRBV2	TGTGCCAGCAGTGAACGCAGCTACGAGCAGTACTTC	CASSERSYEQYF
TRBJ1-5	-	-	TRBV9	TGTGCCAGCAGCGTCGACATCGATGCAAATCAGCCCCAGCATTTT	CASSVDIDANQPQHF
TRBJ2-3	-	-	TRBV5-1	TGCGCCAGCAGCCCAACTAGCCCAGATACGCAGTATTTT	CASSPTSPDTQYF
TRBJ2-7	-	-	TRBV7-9	TGTGCCAGCAGCCTAACCGCCGGGTTGTCCGGGTACGAGCAGTACTTC	CASSLTAGLSGYEQYF
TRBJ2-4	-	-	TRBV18	TGTGCCAGCTCACCACCTCAGGGGAGGGACATTCAGTACTTC	CASSPPQGRDIQYF
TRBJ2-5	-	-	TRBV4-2	TGTGCCAGCAGCCAAGAGGTTACTCAAGAGACCCAGTACTTC	CASSQEVTQETQYF
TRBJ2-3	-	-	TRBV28	TGTGCCAGCAGTTTGCAGGGCACAGATACGCAGTATTTT	CASSLQGTDTQYF
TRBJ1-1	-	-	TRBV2	TGTGCCAGCAGTGGAGAGGCAAACACTGAAGCTTTCTTT	CASSGEANTEAFF
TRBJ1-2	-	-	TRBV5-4	TGTGCCAGCAGCTTGGCGAGAGAAGGCTACACCTTC	CASSLAREGYTF
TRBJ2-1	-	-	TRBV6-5	TGTGCCAGCATGGGGGGGCCGGAGGGGTACAATGAGCAGTTCTTC	CASMGGPEGYNEQFF
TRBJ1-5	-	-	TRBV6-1	TGTGCCAGCAGTGAGTCGGGCTTCGGGGGGCCCCAGCATTTT	CASSESGFGGPQHF
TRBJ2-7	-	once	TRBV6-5	TGTGCCAGCAACACAGGGAAAGGGAAGGGCGAGCAGTACTTC	CASNTGKGKGEQYF
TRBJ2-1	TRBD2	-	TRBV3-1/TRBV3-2	TGTGCCAGCAGCCAATCACCCCCGGGACTAGCGGGCCCGAGCTCCTACAATGAGCAGTTCTTC	CASSQSPPGLAGPSSYNEQFF
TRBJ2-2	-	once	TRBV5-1	TGCGCCAGCAGCCTGGCAACCGGGGAGCTGTTTTTT	CASSLATGELFF
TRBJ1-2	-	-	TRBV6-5	TGTGCCAGCAGTCAGGGTTGGGCTGGCTACACCTTC	CASSQGWAGYTF
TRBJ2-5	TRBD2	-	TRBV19	TGTGCCAGTAGGAAAACTAGCGGACAAGAGACCCAGTACTTC	CASRKTSGQETQYF
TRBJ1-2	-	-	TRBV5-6	TGTGCCAGCAGCTCTCTATACCGGGACTCTAACTATGGCTACACCTTC	CASSSLYRDSNYGYTF
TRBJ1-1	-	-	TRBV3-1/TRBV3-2	TGTGCCAGCAGCCTTGGGACGGGGGTGAACACTGAAGCTTTCTTT	CASSLGTGVNTEAFF
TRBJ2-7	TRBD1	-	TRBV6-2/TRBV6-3	TGTGCCAGCAGCACCGGGACAGGCTCTTTGGAGCAGTACTTC	CASSTGTGSLEQYF
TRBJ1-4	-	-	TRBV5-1	TGCGCCAGCAGCTTCCTCGGGGAGAAGGTTGAAAAACTGTTTTTT	CASSFLGEKVEKLFF
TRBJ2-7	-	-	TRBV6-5	TGTGCCAGCAGTTATGACTACTCCTACGAGCAGTACTTC	CASSYDYSYEQYF
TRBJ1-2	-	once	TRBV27	TGTGCCAGCAGTTTCAGGGCTAACTATGGCTACACCTTC	CASSFRANYGYTF
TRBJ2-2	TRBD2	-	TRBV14	TGTGCCAGCAGCCAAGATCTAGGCGGGGGGCTCCTTGGGAGCACCGGGGAGCTGTTTTTT	CASSQDLGGGLLGSTGELFF
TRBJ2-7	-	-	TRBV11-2	TGTGCCAGCAAAGACGGGACTCACACTTCTGGGGAGCAGTACTTC	CASKDGTHTSGEQYF
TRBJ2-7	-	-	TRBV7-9	TGTGCCAGCAGCTTATCATCACCGGGGAGGCACGAGCAGTACTTC	CASSLSSPGRHEQYF
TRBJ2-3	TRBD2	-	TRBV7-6	TGTGCCAGCAGCACCCTAGCGGGGGGGCCGGGGGGTACGCAGTATTTT	CASSTLAGGPGGTQYF
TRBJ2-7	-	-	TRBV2	TGTGCCAGCAGTTACGGGTACGAGCAGTACTTC	CASSYGYEQYF
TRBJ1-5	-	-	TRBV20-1	TGCAGTGCTAGTTCGGGGAGCAATCAGCCCCAGCATTTT	CSASSGSNQPQHF
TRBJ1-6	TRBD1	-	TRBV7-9	TGTGCCAGCAGCCCGGAAAAGGGGGCTGGGAATTCACCCCTCCACTTT	CASSPEKGAGNSPLHF
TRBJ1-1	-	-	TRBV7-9	TGTGCCAGCAGCCCCCTCTTACAGGTTCGAGGCACTGAAGCTTTCTTT	CASSPLLQVRGTEAFF
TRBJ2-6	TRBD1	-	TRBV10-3	TGTGCCATCAGGACAGGGAACCCCTCTGGGGCCAACGTCCTGACTTTC	CAIRTGNPSGANVLTF
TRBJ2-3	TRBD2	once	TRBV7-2	TGTGCCAGCAGGTCACGGGGGGGCGGCTTAGATACGCAGTATTTT	CASRSRGGGLDTQYF
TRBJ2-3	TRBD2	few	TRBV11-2	TGTGCCAGCGCCCGAGGTGTGCGGACTAGCGGAACAGATACGCAGTATTTT	CASARGVRTSGTDTQYF
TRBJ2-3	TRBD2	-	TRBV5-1	TGCGCCAGCAGACTAGCGGGGTATGCGGATACGCAGTATTTT	CASRLAGYADTQYF
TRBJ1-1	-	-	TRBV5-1	TGCGCCAGCGCGATGGGGAGGAGCACTGAAGCTTTCTTT	CASAMGRSTEAFF
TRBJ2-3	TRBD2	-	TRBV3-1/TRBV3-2	TGTGCCAGCAGCCCGACTAGCGGGTGGTCCACAGATACGCAGTATTTT	CASSPTSGWSTDTQYF
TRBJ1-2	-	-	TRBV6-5	TGTGCCAGCAGTTATGGCGGGGGGCTAAACTATGGCTACACCTTC	CASSYGGGLNYGYTF
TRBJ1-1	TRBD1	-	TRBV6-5	TGTGCCAGCCCCCCGACAGGGCGGAACACTGAAGCTTTCTTT	CASPPTGRNTEAFF
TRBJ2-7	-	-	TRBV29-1	TGCAGCGTTGTCCCCTCCTCAGGGGCCGAGCAGTACTTC	CSVVPSSGAEQYF